This is a list of T cell receptor beta chains from one sample in a study of blood T cell repertoires in COVID-19. Using immunoSEQ multiplex PCR, the repertoire was profiled, and TCRdb retains in-frame clones only, with some absent. In the table there are approximately 270,000 clones, about 90% of which are singletons. Sequencing was performed on PBMCs or T cells enriched from blood (not recorded which). These receptors were taken from a woman aged 30 to 39 with acute COVID-19. Each CDR3 is given with its conserved first and last residue. A D gene is named only where the DNA matches it firmly. Not every row has a clone size; where given, it reads once, few, many or a size class.

>TRBJ2-3|.|TRBV6-4|.
CASSATGAAADTQYF
TGTGCCAGCAGTGCCACGGGAGCGGCGGCAGATACGCAGTATTTT
>TRBJ2-3|TRBD1|TRBV28|.
CASSPLTGAFSDTQYF
TGTGCCAGCAGTCCGCTGACAGGGGCTTTTTCAGATACGCAGTATTTT
>TRBJ2-1|TRBD2|TRBV2|.
CASSLAGGYNEQFF
TGTGCCAGCAGTCTAGCGGGAGGGTACAATGAGCAGTTCTTC
>TRBJ2-1|TRBD2|TRBV15|.
CATSRDPTGGSLNEQFF
TGTGCCACCAGCAGAGATCCAACGGGAGGGAGTTTGAATGAGCAGTTCTTC
>TRBJ2-7|TRBD2|TRBV6-5|once
CASSYGLAGISVQYF
TGTGCCAGCAGTTACGGACTAGCGGGAATTAGTGTGCAGTACTTC
>TRBJ1-4|.|TRBV11-2|.
CASTQPQGGEKLFF
TGTGCCAGCACTCAGCCACAGGGCGGGGAAAAACTGTTTTTT
>TRBJ2-2|.|TRBV6-4|.
CASSDSMGGHTGELFF
TGTGCCAGCAGTGACTCGATGGGGGGACACACCGGGGAGCTGTTTTTT
>TRBJ2-2|.|TRBV7-3|.
CASSLTQGNTGELFF
TGTGCCAGCAGCTTAACACAGGGAAACACCGGGGAGCTGTTTTTT
>TRBJ1-5|TRBD1|TRBV6-1|once
CASSENWTGDQPQHF
TGTGCCAGCAGTGAAAATTGGACAGGGGATCAGCCCCAGCATTTT
>TRBJ2-3|.|TRBV29-1|.
CSQTDETDTQYF
TGCAGCCAGACAGATGAAACAGATACGCAGTATTTT
>TRBJ2-7|TRBD2|TRBV7-2|.
CASSSGLAGTYEQYF
TGTGCCAGCAGCTCGGGACTAGCGGGAACCTACGAGCAGTACTTC
>TRBJ1-2|.|TRBV2|.
CASSATGSTYGYTF
TGTGCCAGCAGTGCTACAGGGAGTACATATGGCTACACCTTC
>TRBJ1-1|.|TRBV9|.
CASSVEGGTEAFF
TGTGCCAGCAGCGTAGAGGGAGGGACTGAAGCTTTCTTT
>TRBJ2-3|TRBD2|TRBV6-4|.
CASSPRGGSVADTQYF
TGTGCCAGCAGTCCTAGGGGCGGGAGTGTGGCAGATACGCAGTATTTT
>TRBJ1-1|.|TRBV5-4|.
CASSLDPGSVNTEAFF
TGTGCCAGCAGCTTGGACCCGGGATCAGTAAACACTGAAGCTTTCTTT
>TRBJ1-6|TRBD1|TRBV10-3|few
CAISESNYRGNSPLHF
TGTGCCATCAGTGAGTCGAACTACAGGGGGAATTCACCCCTCCACTTT
>TRBJ2-6|.|TRBV19|.
CASSRQKPRASGANVLTF
TGTGCCAGTAGTCGACAGAAGCCCAGGGCCTCTGGGGCCAACGTCCTGACTTTC
>TRBJ2-1|TRBD2|TRBV19|.
CASSTFGVAGGSWDNEQFF
TGTGCCAGTAGTACCTTTGGAGTAGCGGGAGGGAGCTGGGACAATGAGCAGTTCTTC
>TRBJ1-1|TRBD1|TRBV20-1|.
CSVPQGTEAFF
TGCAGTGTCCCACAGGGGACTGAAGCTTTCTTT
>TRBJ2-2|.|TRBV30|.
CAWSARFGRGERTGELFF
TGTGCCTGGAGTGCCCGGTTCGGGCGCGGGGAGAGGACCGGGGAGCTGTTTTTT
>TRBJ2-5|TRBD2|TRBV28|.
CASGGGQETQYF
TGTGCCAGTGGGGGGGGCCAAGAGACCCAGTACTTC
>TRBJ2-3|.|TRBV7-9|.
CASSYYNTDTQYF
TGTGCCAGCAGCTACTACAACACAGATACGCAGTATTTT
>TRBJ1-4|.|TRBV7-8|.
CASSLVGGAVNEKLFF
TGTGCCAGCAGCTTAGTTGGGGGGGCAGTAAATGAAAAACTGTTTTTT
>TRBJ2-1|.|TRBV14|.
CASSLVPLEEQFF
TGTGCCAGCAGCCTTGTCCCTCTTGAGGAGCAGTTCTTC
>TRBJ2-7|TRBD1|TRBV28|.
CASGTGIYEQYF
TGTGCCAGCGGGACAGGGATTTACGAGCAGTACTTC
>TRBJ2-1|.|TRBV11-2|.
CASSLANNEQFF
TGTGCCAGCAGCTTAGCAAACAATGAGCAGTTCTTC
>TRBJ1-1|TRBD1|TRBV28|.
CASSTQGATEAFF
TGTGCCAGCAGTACACAGGGGGCGACTGAAGCTTTCTTT
>TRBJ1-4|TRBD1|TRBV28|.
CASIMGQGITNEKLFF
TGTGCCAGCATCATGGGACAGGGGATAACTAATGAAAAACTGTTTTTT
>TRBJ2-3|.|TRBV11-2|.
CASSSLGAGADTQYF
TGTGCCAGCAGCTCTCTGGGGGCGGGAGCAGATACGCAGTATTTT
>TRBJ2-1|.|TRBV4-1|.
CASSQVGSQYNEQFF
TGCGCCAGCAGCCAAGTCGGGAGCCAATACAATGAGCAGTTCTTC
>TRBJ2-2|TRBD1|TRBV7-2|.
CASSPHPGQSTGELFF
TGTGCCAGCAGCCCTCACCCGGGACAGAGCACCGGGGAGCTGTTTTTT
>TRBJ2-3|.|TRBV14|.
CASSQDARGRRNTQYF
TGTGCCAGCAGCCAAGATGCCCGCGGGCGCAGAAATACGCAGTATTTT
>TRBJ1-5|.|TRBV28|.
CASSLLQGVSQPQHF
TGTGCCAGCAGTTTACTACAGGGCGTGAGTCAGCCCCAGCATTTT
>TRBJ2-7|.|TRBV5-1|.
CASSSLQGSSYEQYF
TGCGCCAGCAGCAGCCTTCAGGGTAGCTCCTACGAGCAGTACTTC
>TRBJ2-1|TRBD2|TRBV7-9|.
CASNLGLAGSVRDEQFF
TGTGCCAGCAACCTGGGACTAGCGGGATCCGTCAGAGATGAGCAGTTCTTC
>TRBJ2-7|TRBD2|TRBV13|.
CASSSRTSEYEQYF
TGTGCCAGCAGCTCCCGGACTAGCGAATACGAGCAGTACTTC
>TRBJ2-2|TRBD2|TRBV4-3|.
CASSYGLAGGGRGELFF
TGCGCCAGCAGTTACGGACTAGCGGGAGGAGGTAGAGGGGAGCTGTTTTTT
>TRBJ2-3|.|TRBV13|.
CASSFPGWEDTQYF
TGTGCCAGCAGCTTCCCAGGGTGGGAAGATACGCAGTATTTT
>TRBJ2-1|TRBD2|TRBV28|.
CASSLGIAGGDEQFF
TGTGCCAGCAGCCTGGGGATAGCGGGAGGCGATGAGCAGTTCTTC
>TRBJ2-1|.|TRBV7-3|.
CASSRYPTSIRNEQFF
TGTGCCAGCAGCCGATACCCGACTAGTATAAGGAATGAGCAGTTCTTC
>TRBJ2-1|TRBD2|TRBV24-1|.
CATSGMSGTSLDEQFF
TGTGCCACCAGTGGGATGAGCGGGACCTCCCTCGATGAGCAGTTCTTC
>TRBJ1-1|TRBD1|TRBV28|.
CAIDRVNTEAFF
TGTGCCATCGACAGGGTGAACACTGAAGCTTTCTTT
>TRBJ2-3|TRBD2|TRBV6-5|.
CASSYTTSGSTDTQYF
TGTGCCAGCAGTTACACAACTAGCGGGAGTACAGATACGCAGTATTTT
>TRBJ1-6|TRBD1|TRBV9|.
CASSGTGVTGSPLHF
TGTGCCAGCAGCGGGACAGGGGTAACGGGTTCACCCCTCCACTTT
>TRBJ2-5|TRBD1|TRBV10-3|.
CAIGTAQGTQYF
TGTGCCATTGGGACAGCCCAGGGGACCCAGTACTTC
>TRBJ2-3|.|TRBV4-2|once
CASSPTTPRGESTDTQYF
TGTGCCAGCAGCCCAACTACGCCGCGCGGAGAGAGCACAGATACGCAGTATTTT
>TRBJ1-6|TRBD1|TRBV18|.
CASSPLVGTGLDNSPLHF
TGTGCCAGCTCACCGCTAGTCGGGACAGGGCTGGATAATTCACCCCTCCACTTT
>TRBJ1-5|.|TRBV7-9|.
CASSPSGVRNQPQHF
TGTGCCAGCAGCCCTTCAGGGGTAAGGAATCAGCCCCAGCATTTT
>TRBJ2-2|TRBD1|TRBV7-8|.
CACQLGWDRATGELFF
TGTGCCTGCCAGCTAGGTTGGGACAGGGCAACCGGGGAGCTGTTTTTT
>TRBJ1-1|TRBD1|TRBV19|.
CASSALGTGGTEAFF
TGTGCCAGTAGTGCCCTGGGCACAGGGGGCACTGAAGCTTTCTTT
>TRBJ2-7|TRBD1|TRBV5-4|.
CASSWGQNYEQYF
TGTGCCAGCAGCTGGGGACAGAACTACGAGCAGTACTTC
>TRBJ2-2|TRBD1|TRBV18|.
CASSPTGGDTGELFF
TGTGCCAGCTCACCAACAGGGGGTGACACCGGGGAGCTGTTTTTT
>TRBJ1-1|.|TRBV4-1|.
CASSVRDWNTEAFF
TGCGCCAGCAGCGTGCGGGACTGGAACACTGAAGCTTTCTTT